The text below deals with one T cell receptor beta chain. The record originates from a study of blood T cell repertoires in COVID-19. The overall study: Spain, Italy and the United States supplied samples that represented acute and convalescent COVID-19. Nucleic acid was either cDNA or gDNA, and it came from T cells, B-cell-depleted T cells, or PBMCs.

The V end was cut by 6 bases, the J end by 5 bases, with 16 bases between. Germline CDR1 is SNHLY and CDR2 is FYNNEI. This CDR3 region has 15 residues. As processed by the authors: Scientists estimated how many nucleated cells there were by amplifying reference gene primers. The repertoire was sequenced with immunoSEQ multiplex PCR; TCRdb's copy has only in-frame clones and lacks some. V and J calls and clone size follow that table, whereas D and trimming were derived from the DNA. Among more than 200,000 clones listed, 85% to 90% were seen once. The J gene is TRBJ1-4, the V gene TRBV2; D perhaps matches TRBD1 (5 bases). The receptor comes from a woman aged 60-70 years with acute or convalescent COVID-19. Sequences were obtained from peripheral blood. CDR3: CASRSSGLKNEKLFF. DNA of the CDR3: TGTGCCAGCAGATCCTCAGGGTTGAAAAATGAAAAACTGTTTTTT.